This TCR beta chain originates from a study of response to subunit inactivated influenza vaccine. Study-wide results and caveats: New T cells are recruited in small numbers by each seasonal influenza vaccination, according to the authors' suggestion.

Germline V gives CDR1 LGHNA, CDR2 YSLEER. The CDR3 length is 15 residues. Deletions cut 2 bases from V and 3 bases from J, with 14 bases between. To note about this clonotype: Its target is not known.

TCRdb used MiXCR to reprocess the RT-PCR reads, holding one entry per CDR3 protein. The top ten clones hold around a tenth of a sample with approximately 700,000 distinct CDR3 sequences, about 15% of them seen once. Here the sequenced sample was PBMCs from blood, taken 11 to 12 days after vaccination. The chain uses TRBV4-3 and TRBJ2-7, with no clear D. The receptor's source is a man between 50 and 59 years old who received an inactivated influenza vaccine. CDR3: CASSQYTAPGYEQYF. CDR3 nucleotide sequence: TGCGCCAGCAGCCAATACACAGCGCCTGGCTACGAGCAGTACTTC.